Detailed here is one TCR beta chain. This specimen belongs to a study of T cell responses to AZD1222 COVID-19 vaccine. Measured with immunoSEQ multiplex PCR; TCRdb has only the in-frame clones, and not every one. The table has over 150,000 clones, roughly 92% seen once. The receptor was isolated from an adult in good health. The material was peripheral blood, obtained on day 0 of AZD1222 vaccination.

CDR3 amino acids: CASSFTGGGETQYF. For the CDR3, the DNA is TGTGCCAGCTCATTCACAGGGGGCGGAGAGACCCAGTACTTC. The rearrangement uses TRBV18 and TRBJ2-5, with TRBD1 matching over 9 bases. The CDR3 is 14 residues long. The junction had 5 bases not matched to a gene; V was cut back by 5 bases and J by 4 bases. Germline V CDR1 and CDR2: KGHSH, LQKENI.